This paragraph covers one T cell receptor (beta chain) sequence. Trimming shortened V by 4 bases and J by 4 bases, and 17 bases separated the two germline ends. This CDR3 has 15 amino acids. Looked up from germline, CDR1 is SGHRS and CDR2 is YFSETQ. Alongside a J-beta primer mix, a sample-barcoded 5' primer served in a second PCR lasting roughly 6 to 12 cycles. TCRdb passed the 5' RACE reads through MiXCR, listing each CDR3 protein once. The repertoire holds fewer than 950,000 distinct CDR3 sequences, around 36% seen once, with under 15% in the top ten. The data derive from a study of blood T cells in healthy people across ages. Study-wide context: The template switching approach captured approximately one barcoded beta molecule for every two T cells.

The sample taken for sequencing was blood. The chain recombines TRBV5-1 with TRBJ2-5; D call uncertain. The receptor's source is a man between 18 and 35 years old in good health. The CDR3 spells CASSPFSGPGETQYF. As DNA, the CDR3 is TGCGCCAGCAGCCCCTTTTCGGGCCCGGGAGAGACCCAGTACTTC.